This is a list of T cell receptor beta chains from one sample in a study of blood T cell repertoires in COVID-19. Assay used: immunoSEQ multiplex PCR; TCRdb lists only in-frame clones, some missing. The profile shows 310,000 or so clones, about 87% of them singletons. The specimen was peripheral blood. Every receptor here comes from a man in his 70s with acute or convalescent COVID-19. The CDR3 runs from the conserved cysteine through the conserved F or W. Each record gives: V gene, D gene, clone size, J gene, CDR3 protein, CDR3 DNA. A D gene is named only where the DNA matches it firmly. Clone size is stated in some rows and not others, as once, few, many or a class when expanded.

v_gene: TRBV24-1; d_gene: .; abundance: .; j_gene: TRBJ1-5; CDR3aa: CATSGRGGEDQPQHF; CDR3nt: TGTGCCACCAGTGGCCGAGGGGGTGAGGATCAGCCCCAGCATTTT
v_gene: TRBV19; d_gene: .; abundance: .; j_gene: TRBJ1-2; CDR3aa: CASSMQQVLPYGYTF; CDR3nt: TGTGCCAGTAGTATGCAACAGGTCCTTCCTTATGGCTACACCTTC
v_gene: TRBV7-2; d_gene: TRBD1; abundance: .; j_gene: TRBJ1-4; CDR3aa: CASSLQGAFVEKLFF; CDR3nt: TGTGCCAGCAGCTTACAGGGGGCGTTTGTTGAAAAACTGTTTTTT
v_gene: TRBV19; d_gene: TRBD1; abundance: .; j_gene: TRBJ1-2; CDR3aa: CASSPPDRSANYGYTF; CDR3nt: TGTGCCAGTAGCCCCCCGGACAGGAGCGCTAACTATGGCTACACCTTC
v_gene: TRBV24-1; d_gene: TRBD1; abundance: .; j_gene: TRBJ2-6; CDR3aa: CATSEPPGQVGSGANVLTF; CDR3nt: TGTGCCACCAGTGAGCCACCGGGACAGGTGGGCTCTGGGGCCAACGTCCTGACTTTC
v_gene: TRBV29-1; d_gene: .; abundance: .; j_gene: TRBJ2-5; CDR3aa: CSVEDGGTQYF; CDR3nt: TGCAGCGTTGAAGACGGAGGGACCCAGTACTTC
v_gene: TRBV29-1; d_gene: TRBD2; abundance: .; j_gene: TRBJ2-3; CDR3aa: CSVEGTSGTDTQYF; CDR3nt: TGCAGCGTTGAAGGGACTAGCGGCACAGATACGCAGTATTTT
v_gene: TRBV27; d_gene: .; abundance: .; j_gene: TRBJ2-1; CDR3aa: CASSIDFYNEQFF; CDR3nt: TGTGCCAGCAGTATAGACTTTTACAATGAGCAGTTCTTC
v_gene: TRBV6-6; d_gene: .; abundance: .; j_gene: TRBJ1-5; CDR3aa: CASSLGGEGQPQHF; CDR3nt: TGTGCCAGCAGTTTAGGAGGGGAGGGACAGCCCCAGCATTTT
v_gene: TRBV6-5; d_gene: .; abundance: .; j_gene: TRBJ1-5; CDR3aa: CASRGVNNQPQHF; CDR3nt: TGTGCCAGCAGAGGGGTAAATAATCAGCCCCAGCATTTT
v_gene: TRBV2; d_gene: TRBD1; abundance: .; j_gene: TRBJ1-5; CDR3aa: CASRVGEGGQVVPLCNQPQHF; CDR3nt: TGTGCCAGCAGGGTAGGGGAAGGGGGCCAGGTGGTTCCGCTGTGCAATCAGCCCCAGCATTTT
v_gene: TRBV7-6; d_gene: TRBD2; abundance: .; j_gene: TRBJ2-5; CDR3aa: CASSRGGPEETQYF; CDR3nt: TGTGCCAGCAGCCGGGGAGGGCCCGAAGAGACCCAGTACTTC
v_gene: TRBV19; d_gene: .; abundance: .; j_gene: TRBJ1-5; CDR3aa: CASNSRGVQPQHF; CDR3nt: TGTGCCAGTAACTCCCGGGGAGTCCAGCCCCAGCATTTT
v_gene: TRBV24-1; d_gene: TRBD1; abundance: .; j_gene: TRBJ2-7; CDR3aa: CATSDADRDEQYF; CDR3nt: TGTGCCACCAGTGATGCTGACAGGGACGAGCAGTACTTC
v_gene: TRBV29-1; d_gene: TRBD1; abundance: .; j_gene: TRBJ1-2; CDR3aa: CSVLRGPYGYTF; CDR3nt: TGCAGCGTTCTGAGGGGGCCCTATGGCTACACCTTC
v_gene: TRBV7-2; d_gene: TRBD2; abundance: .; j_gene: TRBJ2-3; CDR3aa: CASSAKTAGGTQYF; CDR3nt: TGTGCCAGCAGCGCTAAGACAGCGGGGGGGACGCAGTATTTT
v_gene: TRBV28; d_gene: TRBD2; abundance: few; j_gene: TRBJ2-5; CDR3aa: CASSLATSGFQETQYF; CDR3nt: TGTGCCAGCAGTTTAGCGACTAGCGGATTCCAAGAGACCCAGTACTTC
v_gene: TRBV6-5; d_gene: TRBD1; abundance: .; j_gene: TRBJ2-3; CDR3aa: CASSYLGQGATDTQYF; CDR3nt: TGTGCCAGCAGTTACCTGGGACAGGGGGCCACAGATACGCAGTATTTT
v_gene: TRBV10-2; d_gene: .; abundance: .; j_gene: TRBJ2-1; CDR3aa: CASSDSQRQSNEQFF; CDR3nt: TGCGCCAGCAGTGATTCCCAGCGCCAGAGTAATGAGCAGTTCTTC
v_gene: TRBV7-3; d_gene: .; abundance: .; j_gene: TRBJ2-7; CDR3aa: CASSLTPAAGAYEQYF; CDR3nt: TGTGCCAGCAGCTTAACGCCGGCGGCAGGGGCCTACGAGCAGTACTTC
v_gene: TRBV27; d_gene: TRBD2; abundance: once; j_gene: TRBJ2-1; CDR3aa: CASSMKLAGDLRNEQFF; CDR3nt: TGTGCCAGCAGCATGAAACTAGCGGGGGACTTAAGGAATGAGCAGTTCTTC
v_gene: TRBV9; d_gene: TRBD2; abundance: .; j_gene: TRBJ2-1; CDR3aa: CASSPGTSGRGAYNEQFF; CDR3nt: TGTGCCAGCAGCCCCGGGACTAGCGGGAGGGGAGCCTACAATGAGCAGTTCTTC
v_gene: TRBV28; d_gene: .; abundance: .; j_gene: TRBJ1-6; CDR3aa: CASSPPGVAGSNSPLHF; CDR3nt: TGTGCCAGCAGCCCTCCCGGCGTGGCAGGGTCAAATTCACCCCTCCACTTT
v_gene: TRBV5-5; d_gene: .; abundance: .; j_gene: TRBJ1-6; CDR3aa: CASSSGAGGNSPLHF; CDR3nt: TGTGCCAGCAGCTCTGGGGCCGGCGGTAATTCACCCCTCCACTTT
v_gene: TRBV27; d_gene: .; abundance: .; j_gene: TRBJ2-2; CDR3aa: CASSLRANTGELFF; CDR3nt: TGTGCCAGCAGTTTACGGGCGAACACCGGGGAGCTGTTTTTT
v_gene: TRBV24-1; d_gene: TRBD1; abundance: .; j_gene: TRBJ2-7; CDR3aa: CATSDPGQGWGEQYF; CDR3nt: TGTGCCACCAGTGATCCGGGACAGGGGTGGGGCGAGCAGTACTTC
v_gene: TRBV11-2; d_gene: .; abundance: .; j_gene: TRBJ2-7; CDR3aa: CASSLDAGFEQYF; CDR3nt: TGTGCCAGCAGCTTAGATGCAGGGTTCGAGCAGTACTTC
v_gene: TRBV5-4; d_gene: TRBD1; abundance: .; j_gene: TRBJ2-3; CDR3aa: CASSLGQGGDTQYF; CDR3nt: TGTGCCAGCAGCCTCGGACAGGGTGGCGATACGCAGTATTTT
v_gene: TRBV4-2; d_gene: .; abundance: .; j_gene: TRBJ2-2; CDR3aa: CASSQERSRVSGELFF; CDR3nt: TGTGCCAGCAGCCAAGAAAGGAGTCGGGTCTCCGGGGAGCTGTTTTTT
v_gene: TRBV6-2/TRBV6-3; d_gene: TRBD1; abundance: once; j_gene: TRBJ2-7; CDR3aa: CASSSHDRGTEQYF; CDR3nt: TGTGCCAGCAGTTCCCACGACAGGGGAACCGAGCAGTACTTC
v_gene: TRBV5-5; d_gene: .; abundance: .; j_gene: TRBJ2-3; CDR3aa: CASSFRESTDTQYF; CDR3nt: TGTGCCAGCAGCTTTCGAGAAAGCACAGATACGCAGTATTTT
v_gene: TRBV27; d_gene: .; abundance: .; j_gene: TRBJ1-4; CDR3aa: CASSLSPDRLELFF; CDR3nt: TGTGCCAGCAGTTTATCCCCGGACAGATTAGAACTGTTTTTT
v_gene: TRBV28; d_gene: .; abundance: .; j_gene: TRBJ2-6; CDR3aa: CASSFQVQAGANVLTF; CDR3nt: TGTGCCAGCAGTTTTCAGGTTCAGGCTGGGGCCAACGTCCTGACTTTC
v_gene: TRBV28; d_gene: .; abundance: .; j_gene: TRBJ1-5; CDR3aa: CASTGLGQPQHF; CDR3nt: TGTGCCAGTACAGGGTTGGGTCAGCCCCAGCATTTT
v_gene: TRBV3-1/TRBV3-2; d_gene: .; abundance: .; j_gene: TRBJ2-2; CDR3aa: CASSRDFTGELFF; CDR3nt: TGTGCCAGCTCCCGGGACTTCACCGGGGAGCTGTTTTTT
v_gene: TRBV4-1; d_gene: .; abundance: few; j_gene: TRBJ1-5; CDR3aa: CASSQVGQNSNQPQHF; CDR3nt: TGCGCCAGCAGCCAAGTAGGACAGAATAGCAATCAGCCCCAGCATTTT
v_gene: TRBV7-2; d_gene: .; abundance: .; j_gene: TRBJ2-7; CDR3aa: CASSYLQGYEQYF; CDR3nt: TGTGCCAGCAGCTATTTACAGGGCTACGAGCAGTACTTC
v_gene: TRBV7-9; d_gene: TRBD1; abundance: .; j_gene: TRBJ1-2; CDR3aa: CASSLLQGANYGYTF; CDR3nt: TGTGCCAGCAGCCTACTACAGGGGGCCAACTATGGCTACACCTTC
v_gene: TRBV5-1; d_gene: .; abundance: .; j_gene: TRBJ2-1; CDR3aa: CASSYRDNMFLNEQFF; CDR3nt: TGCGCCAGCAGCTACCGGGACAACATGTTTCTGAATGAGCAGTTCTTC
v_gene: TRBV7-3; d_gene: .; abundance: .; j_gene: TRBJ2-3; CDR3aa: CASSLGGRQSTDTQYF; CDR3nt: TGTGCCAGCAGCTTAGGAGGTCGGCAGAGCACAGATACGCAGTATTTT
v_gene: TRBV18; d_gene: .; abundance: .; j_gene: TRBJ1-1; CDR3aa: CASSPGEVAFF; CDR3nt: TGTGCCAGCTCACCAGGGGAGGTGGCTTTCTTT
v_gene: TRBV9; d_gene: .; abundance: .; j_gene: TRBJ2-5; CDR3aa: CASSVSGKETQYF; CDR3nt: TGTGCCAGCAGCGTGTCTGGCAAAGAGACCCAGTACTTC
v_gene: TRBV4-2; d_gene: .; abundance: .; j_gene: TRBJ2-2; CDR3aa: CASSQESAYGLGNTGELFF; CDR3nt: TGTGCCAGCAGCCAAGAAAGCGCGTACGGCCTTGGGAACACCGGGGAGCTGTTTTTT
v_gene: TRBV19; d_gene: TRBD1; abundance: .; j_gene: TRBJ1-2; CDR3aa: CASRPTGVGYGYTF; CDR3nt: TGTGCCAGTAGACCGACAGGGGTGGGATATGGCTACACCTTC
v_gene: TRBV27; d_gene: .; abundance: once; j_gene: TRBJ2-1; CDR3aa: CASTASSARGNEQFF; CDR3nt: TGTGCCAGCACGGCGTCTAGCGCTAGGGGCAATGAGCAGTTCTTC
v_gene: TRBV10-3; d_gene: TRBD1; abundance: .; j_gene: TRBJ2-5; CDR3aa: CAISAGQGEETQYF; CDR3nt: TGTGCCATCAGTGCCGGACAGGGCGAAGAGACCCAGTACTTC
v_gene: TRBV4-3; d_gene: .; abundance: .; j_gene: TRBJ1-2; CDR3aa: CASSLQQGSNYGYTF; CDR3nt: TGCGCCAGCAGCCTGCAACAGGGTTCTAACTATGGCTACACCTTC
v_gene: TRBV3-1/TRBV3-2; d_gene: TRBD2; abundance: .; j_gene: TRBJ2-7; CDR3aa: CASSLLAGELYEQYF; CDR3nt: TGTGCCAGCAGCCTTTTAGCGGGAGAGTTGTACGAGCAGTACTTC
v_gene: TRBV20-1; d_gene: .; abundance: .; j_gene: TRBJ2-3; CDR3aa: CSASDSGPNTQYF; CDR3nt: TGCAGTGCTAGTGACAGCGGTCCAAATACGCAGTATTTT
v_gene: TRBV2; d_gene: .; abundance: .; j_gene: TRBJ1-6; CDR3aa: CASRGFGNSPLHF; CDR3nt: TGTGCCAGCAGGGGCTTTGGGAATTCACCCCTCCACTTT
v_gene: TRBV11-2; d_gene: .; abundance: once; j_gene: TRBJ1-2; CDR3aa: CASSANRPGNGYGYTF; CDR3nt: TGTGCCAGCAGCGCCAATCGTCCAGGGAACGGCTATGGCTACACCTTC
v_gene: TRBV28; d_gene: TRBD2; abundance: .; j_gene: TRBJ2-7; CDR3aa: CASSFPGLAAYEQYF; CDR3nt: TGTGCCAGCAGTTTTCCGGGACTAGCGGCCTACGAGCAGTACTTC